The 25 T cell receptor beta chains given below trace back to one sample, sequenced in a study of T-cell memory formation after mild COVID-19. Using its own MiXCR run on the 5' RACE reads, TCRdb lists one record per CDR3 protein. Altogether 450,000 to 650,000 distinct CDR3 sequences are present, approximately 21% being singletons, with the ten largest covering around 8.4%. The sequencing sample was made of PBMCs or a T cell subset sorted from them (not recorded which). The receptors come from an adult woman who had mild COVID-19 (a few samples of this study predate the infection). Cell type and time point are not known.

The chain recombines TRBV24-1 with TRBJ2-3; D is uncertain. The V end lost 3 bases, the J end lost 1 base, and 16 bases lay between the germline ends. The length of the CDR3 is 17 residues. Germline CDR1 is KGHDR and CDR2 is SFDVKD. CDR3 loop: CATSDETGFGGTDTQYF. DNA of the CDR3: TGTGCCACCAGTGATGAAACCGGGTTCGGCGGCACAGATACGCAGTATTTT.

This clonotype was counted once. The chain employs TRBV7-3 and TRBJ2-3; D may be TRBD1 (5 bases). Germline-derived CDR1 and CDR2 are SGHTA and FQGTGA. Trimming took off 5 bases at V and 2 bases at J, with 17 bases between the two ends. There are 16 residues in the CDR3. In DNA form, the CDR3 reads TGTGCCAGCAGCCCTGGGCCCAAGGGGAACACAGATACGCAGTATTTT. Its translation: CASSPGPKGNTDTQYF.

The chain links TRBV27 to TRBJ2-7; TRBD1 aligns across 8 bases. V lost 5 bases to trimming and J lost 12 bases; unmatched junction nucleotides: 12. CDR1 is MNHEY, CDR2 SMNVEV, per germline (reference sequence). The CDR3 is made up of 13 amino acids. The CDR3 protein is CASSKYDQGARYF. CDR3 DNA sequence: TGTGCCAGCAGTAAATACGACCAGGGGGCGAGGTACTTC.

This clonotype was seen more than once but under ten times. The chain recombines TRBV3-1 with TRBJ2-1, with 12 positions matching TRBD1. Germline CDR1 is LGHDT and CDR2 is YNNKEL (reference sequence). The CDR3 is 18 amino acids. V lost 4 bases to trimming and J lost 7 bases; unmatched junction nucleotides: 14. CDR3 sequence reads: CASSPPRGTGGLYNEQFF. As DNA, the CDR3 is TGTGCCAGCAGCCCCCCTCGGGGGACAGGGGGCTTGTATAATGAGCAGTTCTTC.

The gene calls are TRBV20-1 and TRBJ2-5, with TRBD2 as a possible D gene (5 bases). Trimming cost V 3 bases and J 2 bases, with 13 bases left between them. The CDR3 runs to 14 residues. From germline, CDR1 is DFQATT and CDR2 SNEGSKA (reference sequence). CDR3 DNA sequence: TGCAGTGCTAGTCTTCTCGGACTGCAAGAGACCCAGTACTTC. Translation: CSASLLGLQETQYF.

The chain recombines TRBV2 with TRBJ2-7, with TRBD1 identical over 9 bases. CDR1 and CDR2 from the germline V gene are SNHLY and FYNNEI. The CDR3 is 14 residues long. The V segment lost 8 bases and the J segment 2 bases; nucleotides outside the gene matches: 7. CDR3 nucleotides: TGTGCCAGCCAGCCTACAGGGGGCCCCTACGAGCAGTACTTC. Amino acid sequence: CASQPTGGPYEQYF.

This chain uses TRBV20-1 with TRBJ1-2; tentatively, D is TRBD1 (5 bases). This CDR3 is built from 14 residues. V lost 0 bases to trimming and J lost 3 bases, with 11 bases between them. Germline V gene data show CDR1 as DFQATT and CDR2 as SNEGSKA (reference sequence). The CDR3 protein is CSARDTGRDYGYTF. CDR3 nucleotide sequence: TGCAGTGCTAGAGATACGGGACGGGACTATGGCTACACCTTC.

The J gene is TRBJ1-1, the V gene TRBV12-3 or TRBV12-4; D remains ambiguous. Trimming cost V 5 bases and J 2 bases, with 15 bases left between them. The CDR3 covers 15 residues. CDR3 DNA sequence: TGTGCCAGCAGTCCCGTTATAGATACAAACACTGAAGCTTTCTTT. This translates into CASSPVIDTNTEAFF.

This sequence joins TRBV13 and TRBJ2-3; 8 positions match TRBD1. This CDR3 is 14 amino acids long. Germline CDR1 reads PRHDT; CDR2 reads FYEKMQ (reference sequence). The trim removed 3 bases at V and 4 bases at J, leaving 3 bases unmatched. CDR3 sequence reads: CASSFRGRADTQYF. CDR3 DNA: TGTGCCAGCAGCTTCAGGGGGCGCGCAGATACGCAGTATTTT.

This clonotype was detected a few times. This rearrangement joins TRBV5-4 to TRBJ2-3, with a possible D match to TRBD2 (6 bases). Trimming removed 4 bases from V and 4 bases from J, with 22 bases in between. The CDR3 sequence is 17 residues long. CDR1 is SGHNT, CDR2 YYREEE, per germline (reference sequence). CDR3 in amino acids: CASSPGLGRESSDTQYF. CDR3 DNA sequence: TGTGCCAGCAGCCCGGGGCTGGGGCGGGAAAGCTCAGATACGCAGTATTTT.

This rearrangement joins TRBV7-3 to TRBJ2-1; TRBD2 matches 11 bases. J gave up 10 bases and V 0 bases, and 11 bases lay outside the gene matches. Per germline, CDR1 SGHTA and CDR2 FQGTGA. This CDR3 is 17 amino acids long. The CDR3: CASSLTGLAGGSSEQFF. CDR3 coding DNA: TGTGCCAGCAGCTTAACGGGGCTAGCGGGAGGTTCGTCCGAGCAGTTCTTC.

CDR3 protein: CASSQEIAGGNTGELFF. The CDR3 bases are TGCGCCAGCAGCCAAGAGATCGCAGGGGGAAACACCGGGGAGCTGTTTTTT. The chain couples TRBV4-1 to TRBJ2-2; 7 nucleotides line up with TRBD1. Germline-derived CDR1 and CDR2 are MGHRA and YSYEKL. The CDR3 is 17 residues long. V shed 0 bases, J shed 2 bases, and the junction held 6 bases outside the gene matches.

This clonotype was observed a handful of times. The gene calls are TRBV30 and TRBJ2-2, with D hard to call. Germline V gene data show CDR1 as GTSNPN and CDR2 as SVGIG (reference sequence). The V end lost 0 bases, the J end lost 8 bases, and 10 bases lay between the germline ends. CDR3 length: 13 residues. CDR3 region: CAWSVTQRGELFF. The CDR3 nucleotides are TGTGCCTGGAGTGTAACCCAACGGGGGGAGCTGTTTTTT.

V is TRBV10-3 and J is TRBJ2-2; weak D call: TRBD1 (6 bases). Trimming removed 4 bases from V and 4 bases from J, with 16 bases in between. The germline gives CDR1 ENHRY, CDR2 SYGVKD. The CDR3 runs 16 residues. CDR3 sequence (DNA): TGTGCCATCAGTGTATCGGACAGCGTTATCACCGGGGAGCTGTTTTTT. Translating gives CAISVSDSVITGELFF.

The rearrangement links TRBV7-2 to TRBJ1-5; D is possibly TRBD1 (5 bases). Germline lookup yields CDR1 SGHTA and CDR2 FQGNSA. The CDR3 sequence is 16 residues long. Trimming left V 4 bases short and J 1 base short, with 14 bases between. This CDR3 is CASSWWQGGSNQPQHF. The DNA of the CDR3 is TGTGCCAGCAGCTGGTGGCAGGGCGGGAGCAATCAGCCCCAGCATTTT.

There are a few counts of this clonotype. Here the CDR3 reads CASSLGTFSGANVLTF. The CDR3 DNA reads as TGTGCCAGCAGCCTCGGGACTTTCTCTGGGGCCAACGTCCTGACTTTC. The gene calls are TRBV6-5 and TRBJ2-6, with D possibly matching TRBD2 (6 bases). Germline assignment: CDR1 MNHEY and CDR2 SVGAGI. This CDR3 is 16 amino acids long. Trimming stripped 6 bases from V and 0 bases from J, with 12 bases between.

This clonotype came up a few times. The chain carries TRBV24-1 and TRBJ2-3, with 7 bases fitting TRBD1. The CDR3 has 16 amino acids. The germline V gene has CDR1 KGHDR and CDR2 SFDVKD. The ends lost 3 bases at V and 2 bases at J; junction bases unmatched: 7. The CDR3 DNA reads TGTGCCACCAGTGATCTACGACAGGGTAACACAGATACGCAGTATTTT. This gives the protein CATSDLRQGNTDTQYF.

V usage is TRBV5-1 and J usage is TRBJ2-1, with D uncertain. V lost 0 bases and J lost 0, with 10 bases in between. The V gene's germline CDR1 is SGHRS and CDR2 YFSETQ. The CDR3 covers 16 residues. Here the CDR3 DNA reads TGCGCCAGCAGCTTGGACGGCAGCCCCTCCTACAATGAGCAGTTCTTC. Protein product: CASSLDGSPSYNEQFF.

The CDR3 sequence is CASSYGRTNEKLFF. The DNA for the CDR3 is TGTGCCAGCAGCTATGGACGGACGAATGAAAAACTGTTTTTT. The rearrangement links TRBV7-3 to TRBJ1-4; D gene unclear. The germline V gene encodes CDR1 SGHTA and CDR2 FQGTGA. The CDR3 has 14 residues. V lost 4 bases to trimming and J lost 5 bases, with 11 bases between them.

The V and J genes are TRBV5-1 and TRBJ2-1; D ambiguous. Germline-derived CDR1 and CDR2 are SGHRS and YFSETQ. The CDR3 has 13 amino acids. Trimming removed 3 bases from V and 1 base from J, with 5 bases in between. The CDR3 nucleotides read TGCGCCAGCAGCTCATGGTCCTACAATGAGCAGTTCTTC. Amino acid sequence: CASSSWSYNEQFF.

The CDR3 spells CASSPQSTDQNTEAFF. CDR3 DNA sequence: TGTGCCAGCTCACCACAGAGTACAGACCAGAACACTGAAGCTTTCTTT. The J gene is TRBJ1-1, the V gene TRBV18; D is unresolved. This CDR3 has 16 residues. CDR1 and CDR2 (germline): KGHSH, LQKENI. V was pared by 1 base and J by 1 base, with 13 bases between. Supplemented by reference TRBV18 and TRBJ1-1, the full variable domain reads NAGVMQNPRHLVRRRGQEARLRCSPMKGHSHVYWYRQLPEEGLKFMVYLQKENIIDESGMPKERFSAEFPKEGPSILRIQQVVRGDSAAYFCASSPQSTDQNTEAFFGQGTRLTVV.

The chain recombines TRBV11-2 with TRBJ2-5; TRBD1 agrees at 9 bases. V lost 1 base, J lost 4 bases, and 7 bases stayed unmatched. The CDR3 sequence is 16 residues long. Germline V gives CDR1 SGHAT, CDR2 FQNNGV. For the CDR3, the DNA is TGTGCCAGCAGCTTAGGGGGACAGGGAAAAGGAGAGACCCAGTACTTC. Translating gives CASSLGGQGKGETQYF.

The chain couples TRBV5-6 to TRBJ1-6; 8 bases are shared with TRBD1. V shed 0 bases, J shed 9 bases, and the junction held 5 bases outside the gene matches. Germline loops: CDR1 SGHDT, CDR2 YYEEEE. The CDR3 length is 15 residues. DNA for the CDR3: TGTGCCAGCAGCTTGGCAGGGGGCCCGGGTTCACCCCTCCACTTT. It codes for CASSLAGGPGSPLHF.

The chain joins TRBV7-2 to TRBJ2-7; no definite D call. Trimming took 2 bases from V and 5 from J, leaving 10 bases between them. This CDR3 is built from 13 residues. Looked up from germline, CDR1 is SGHTA and CDR2 is FQGNSA. The CDR3 region has the DNA TGTGCCAGCAGCTTACGCTGGGCTAACGAGCAGTACTTC. Translated, it gives CASSLRWANEQYF.

The chain is built from TRBV5-4 and TRBJ2-5; 9 bases map to TRBD1. The CDR3 has 15 residues. J was trimmed by 5 bases and V by 4 bases; bases with no gene match: 9. Per germline, CDR1 SGHNT and CDR2 YYREEE (reference sequence). The CDR3 DNA is TGTGCCAGCAGCCCGGACGACAGGGGGGCTGAGACCCAGTACTTC. It yields the protein CASSPDDRGAETQYF.